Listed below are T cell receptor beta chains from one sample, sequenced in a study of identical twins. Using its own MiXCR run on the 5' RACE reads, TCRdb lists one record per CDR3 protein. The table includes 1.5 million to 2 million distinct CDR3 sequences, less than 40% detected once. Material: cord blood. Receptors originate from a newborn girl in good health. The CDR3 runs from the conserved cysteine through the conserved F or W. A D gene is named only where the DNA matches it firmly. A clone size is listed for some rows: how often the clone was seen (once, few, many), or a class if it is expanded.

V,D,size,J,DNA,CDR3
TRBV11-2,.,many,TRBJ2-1,TGTGCCAGCAGTCTCGGACTGTCGCCGGAAACCTACAATGAGCAGTTCTTC,CASSLGLSPETYNEQFF
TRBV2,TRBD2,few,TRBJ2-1,TGTGCCAGCAGGGGCGGGACTAGACCTTACAATGAGCAGTTCTTC,CASRGGTRPYNEQFF
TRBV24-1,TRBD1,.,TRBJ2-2,TGTGCCACCAGATCCCAGGGGGCCGACACCGGGGAGCTGTTTTTT,CATRSQGADTGELFF
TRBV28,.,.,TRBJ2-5,TGTGCCAGCAGTTTAGGGGGACGGACAAACAATGAGCAGTACTTC,CASSLGGRTNNEQYF
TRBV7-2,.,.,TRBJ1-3,TGTGCCAGCAGCTTAGGCCGGGACCTTACCATATATTTT,CASSLGRDLTIYF
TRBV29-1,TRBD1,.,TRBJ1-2,TGCAGCGTTGAGAAGACAGGGCATGGCTACACCTTC,CSVEKTGHGYTF
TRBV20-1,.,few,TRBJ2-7,TGCAGTGCTAGAAGCAGACATTACGAGCAGTACTTC,CSARSRHYEQYF
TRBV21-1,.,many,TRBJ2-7,TGTGCCAGCAGCAAAGCGGACAGGGGGCGCGACGAGCAGTACTTC,CASSKADRGRDEQYF
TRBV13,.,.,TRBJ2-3,TGTGCCAGCAGCTTAGGCAGGGCCCTCGGAGGGGGCACAGATACGCAGTATTTT,CASSLGRALGGGTDTQYF
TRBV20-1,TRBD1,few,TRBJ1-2,TGCAGTGCTAGAGATCTGCAGGGGGCAGCGTATGGCTACACCTTC,CSARDLQGAAYGYTF
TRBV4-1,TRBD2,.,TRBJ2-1,TGCGCCAGCAGCCAACTACTCCTAGCGGGAGGCTCCTACAATGGGCAGTTCTTC,CASSQLLLAGGSYNGQFF
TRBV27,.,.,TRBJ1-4,TGTGCCAGCAGTTCCCCCGGACGCACGAGCGGGGGAAAACTGTTTTTT,CASSSPGRTSGGKLFF
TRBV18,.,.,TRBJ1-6,TGTGCCAGCTCACCTGACCAGACCGCTAATTCACCCCTCCACTTT,CASSPDQTANSPLHF
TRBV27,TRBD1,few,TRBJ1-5,TGTGCCAGCAGGGAGGGGACAGGCAATCAGCCCCAGCATTTT,CASREGTGNQPQHF
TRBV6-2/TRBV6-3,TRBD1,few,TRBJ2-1,TGTGCCAGCCGCGGGGACAGGTCTGACAATGAGCAGTTCTTC,CASRGDRSDNEQFF
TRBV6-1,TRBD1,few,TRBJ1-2,TGTGCCACCGGACAGGCGGCGGGCTATGGCTACACCTTC,CATGQAAGYGYTF
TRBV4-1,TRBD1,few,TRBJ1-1,TGCGCCAGCAGCCATTCCTTCCGACAGGGGATGAACACTGAAGCTTTCTTT,CASSHSFRQGMNTEAFF
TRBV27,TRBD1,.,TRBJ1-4,TGTGCCAGCAGTTTGATCAGGGGGAAAGAGGAAAAACTGTTTTTT,CASSLIRGKEEKLFF
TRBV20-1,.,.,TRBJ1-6,TGCAGTGCTAGTGGCCCGCTTAATTCACCCCTCCACTTT,CSASGPLNSPLHF
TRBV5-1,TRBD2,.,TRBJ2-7,TGCGCCAGCAGCTCAGTACTTAGCGGGAGCCCCTACGAGCAGTACTTC,CASSSVLSGSPYEQYF
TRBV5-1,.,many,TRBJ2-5,TGCGCCAGCAGCTTGTTTGTAGAGACCCAGTACTTC,CASSLFVETQYF
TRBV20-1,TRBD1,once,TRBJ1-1,TGCAGTGCAGATCAGGGGGCGGGCACTGAAGCTTTCTTT,CSADQGAGTEAFF
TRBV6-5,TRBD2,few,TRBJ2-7,TGTGCCAGCAGTTACTCGGCACTAGCGGGGAACTACGAGCAGTACTTC,CASSYSALAGNYEQYF
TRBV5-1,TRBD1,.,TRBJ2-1,TGCGCCAGCAGCCCTGGACAGGGGAGAAAGTTCTTC,CASSPGQGRKFF
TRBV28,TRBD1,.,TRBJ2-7,TGTGCCGGCAGTTTATCCCTGCAGGGGGTTGCTCTCTACGAGCAGTACTTC,CAGSLSLQGVALYEQYF
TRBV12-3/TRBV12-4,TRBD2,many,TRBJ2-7,TGTGCCAGCAGGACTAGCGGGAGCGCTTACGAGCAGTACTTC,CASRTSGSAYEQYF
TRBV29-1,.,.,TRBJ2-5,TGCAGCGTTGAGGGCCCCCGGGGGCAGGGCCGATCGGGGGCCCAGTACTTC,CSVEGPRGQGRSGAQYF
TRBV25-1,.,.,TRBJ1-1,TGTGCCAGCATGCTGGGGGGGAGAAACACTGAAGCTTTCTTT,CASMLGGRNTEAFF
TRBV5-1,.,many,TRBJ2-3,TGCGCCAGCAGCCCGACGGGGTCCCGTGGAGATACGCAGTATTTT,CASSPTGSRGDTQYF
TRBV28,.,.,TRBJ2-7,TGTGCCAGCATGGGCAGGGTCAACGAGCAGTACTTC,CASMGRVNEQYF
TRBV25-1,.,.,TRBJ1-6,TGTGCCAGCAGTGCCCTCCGGGAGCTGAGTTCACCCCTCCACTTT,CASSALRELSSPLHF
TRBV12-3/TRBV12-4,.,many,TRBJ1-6,TGTGCCAGCAGTTGGGGGCCAGGGGTGGAATCACCCCTCCACTTT,CASSWGPGVESPLHF
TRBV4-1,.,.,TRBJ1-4,TGCGCCAGCAGCCAAGTAATCAATGAAAAACTGTTTTTT,CASSQVINEKLFF
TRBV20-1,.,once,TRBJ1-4,TGCAGTGCTAGACGGACAGCCAGCCCTGAAAAACTGTTTTTT,CSARRTASPEKLFF
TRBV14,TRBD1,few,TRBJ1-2,TGTGCCAGCAGCCACACGACAGGGGCTGGCTATGGCTACACCTTC,CASSHTTGAGYGYTF
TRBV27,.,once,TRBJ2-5,TGTGCCAGCAGTTTAGACACCTACCGCCAAGAGACCCAGTACTTC,CASSLDTYRQETQYF
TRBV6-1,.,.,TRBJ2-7,TGTGCCAGCAGAATTTTCAGGGGTACAGGCTACGAGCAGTACTTC,CASRIFRGTGYEQYF